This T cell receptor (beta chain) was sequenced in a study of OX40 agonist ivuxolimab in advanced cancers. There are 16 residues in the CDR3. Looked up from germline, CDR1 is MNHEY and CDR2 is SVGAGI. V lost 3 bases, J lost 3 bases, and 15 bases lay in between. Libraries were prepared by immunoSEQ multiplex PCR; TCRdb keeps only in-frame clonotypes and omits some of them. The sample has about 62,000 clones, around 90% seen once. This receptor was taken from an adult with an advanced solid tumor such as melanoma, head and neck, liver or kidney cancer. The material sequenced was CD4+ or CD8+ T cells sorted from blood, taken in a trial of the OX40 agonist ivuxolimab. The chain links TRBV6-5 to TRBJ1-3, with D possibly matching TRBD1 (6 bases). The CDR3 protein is CASSYLTQGDGNTIYF. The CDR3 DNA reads TGTGCCAGCAGTTATCTAACACAGGGCGATGGAAACACCATATATTTT.